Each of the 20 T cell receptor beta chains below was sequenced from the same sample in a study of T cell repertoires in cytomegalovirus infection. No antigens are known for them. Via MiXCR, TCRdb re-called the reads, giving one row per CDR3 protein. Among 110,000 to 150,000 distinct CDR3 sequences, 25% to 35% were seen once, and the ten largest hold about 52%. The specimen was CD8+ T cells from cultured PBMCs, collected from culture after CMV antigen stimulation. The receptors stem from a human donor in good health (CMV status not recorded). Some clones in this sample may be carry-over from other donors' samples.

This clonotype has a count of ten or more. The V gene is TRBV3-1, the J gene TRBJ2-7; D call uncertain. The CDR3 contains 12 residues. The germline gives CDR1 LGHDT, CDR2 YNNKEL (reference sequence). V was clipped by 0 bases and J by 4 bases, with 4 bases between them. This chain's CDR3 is CASSQDAYEQYF. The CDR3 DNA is TGTGCCAGCAGCCAAGACGCTTACGAGCAGTACTTC.

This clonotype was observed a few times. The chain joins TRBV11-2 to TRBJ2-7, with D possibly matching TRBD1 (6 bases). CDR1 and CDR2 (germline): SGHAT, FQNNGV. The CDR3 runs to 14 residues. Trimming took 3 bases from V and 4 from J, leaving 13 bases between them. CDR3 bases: TGTGCCAGCAGCTTGGCGGACAGAACATACGAGCAGTACTTC. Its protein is CASSLADRTYEQYF. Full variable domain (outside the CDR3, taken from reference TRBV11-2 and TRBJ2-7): EAGVAQSPRYKIIEKRQSVAFWCNPISGHATLYWYQQILGQGPKLLIQFQNNGVVDDSQLPKDRFSAERLKGVDSTLKIQPAKLEDSAVYLCASSLADRTYEQYFGPGTRLTVT.

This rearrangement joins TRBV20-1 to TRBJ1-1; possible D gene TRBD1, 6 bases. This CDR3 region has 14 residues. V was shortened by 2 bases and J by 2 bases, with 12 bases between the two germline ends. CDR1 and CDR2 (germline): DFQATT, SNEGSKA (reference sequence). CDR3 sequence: CSARPRQANTEAFF. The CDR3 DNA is TGCAGTGCTAGACCCAGACAGGCAAACACTGAAGCTTTCTTT.

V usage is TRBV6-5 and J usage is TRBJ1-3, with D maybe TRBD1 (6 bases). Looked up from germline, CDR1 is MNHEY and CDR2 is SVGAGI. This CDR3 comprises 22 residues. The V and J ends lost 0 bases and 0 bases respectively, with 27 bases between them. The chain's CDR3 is CASSYSTLPDRMGPNSGNTIYF. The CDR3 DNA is TGTGCCAGCAGTTACTCGACTTTACCAGACAGGATGGGCCCTAACTCTGGAAACACCATATATTTT.

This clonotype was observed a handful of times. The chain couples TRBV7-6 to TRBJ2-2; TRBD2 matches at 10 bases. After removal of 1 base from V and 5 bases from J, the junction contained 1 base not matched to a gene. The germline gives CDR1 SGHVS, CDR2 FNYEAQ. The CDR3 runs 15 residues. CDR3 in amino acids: CASSLEAGGTGELFF. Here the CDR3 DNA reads TGTGCCAGCAGCTTAGAAGCGGGGGGGACCGGGGAGCTGTTTTTT.

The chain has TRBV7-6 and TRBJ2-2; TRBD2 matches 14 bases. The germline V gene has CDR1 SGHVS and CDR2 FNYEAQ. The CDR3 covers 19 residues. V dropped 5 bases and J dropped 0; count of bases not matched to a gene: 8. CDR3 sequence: CASSLRTSGGRSNTGELFF. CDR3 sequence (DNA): TGTGCCAGCAGCCTTCGGACTAGCGGGGGGAGGTCGAACACCGGGGAGCTGTTTTTT.

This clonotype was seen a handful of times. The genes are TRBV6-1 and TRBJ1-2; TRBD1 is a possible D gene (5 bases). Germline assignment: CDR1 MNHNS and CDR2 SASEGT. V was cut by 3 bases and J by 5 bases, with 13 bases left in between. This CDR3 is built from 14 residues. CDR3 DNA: TGTGCCAGCAGTGAGGGGGGGACCCTTTATGGCTACACCTTC. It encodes CASSEGGTLYGYTF.

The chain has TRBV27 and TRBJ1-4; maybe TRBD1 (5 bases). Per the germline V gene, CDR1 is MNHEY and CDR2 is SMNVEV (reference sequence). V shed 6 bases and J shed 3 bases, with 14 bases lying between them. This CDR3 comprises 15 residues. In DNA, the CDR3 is TGTGCCAGCAGCCGCCGGGGCAGAGCTAATGAAAAACTGTTTTTT. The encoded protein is CASSRRGRANEKLFF.

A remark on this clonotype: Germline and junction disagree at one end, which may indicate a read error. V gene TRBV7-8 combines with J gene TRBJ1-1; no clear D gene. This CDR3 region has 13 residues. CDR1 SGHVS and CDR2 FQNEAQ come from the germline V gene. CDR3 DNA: TGTGCCGGCAGCTTAGTGGTCGGTACTGAAGCTTTCTTT. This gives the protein CAGSLVVGTEAFF.

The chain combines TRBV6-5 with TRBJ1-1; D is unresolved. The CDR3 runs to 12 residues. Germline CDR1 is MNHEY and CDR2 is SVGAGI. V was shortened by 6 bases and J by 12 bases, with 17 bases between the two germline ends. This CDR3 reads CASSSQLGVSFF. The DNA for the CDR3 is TGTGCCAGCAGCTCCCAATTAGGAGTATCTTTCTTT.

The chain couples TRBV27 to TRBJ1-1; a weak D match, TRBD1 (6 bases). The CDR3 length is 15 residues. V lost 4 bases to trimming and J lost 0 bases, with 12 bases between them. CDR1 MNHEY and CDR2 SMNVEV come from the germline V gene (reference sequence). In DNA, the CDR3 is TGTGCCAGCAGTTCGAGTGGGGGCATGAACACTGAAGCTTTCTTT. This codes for CASSSSGGMNTEAFF.

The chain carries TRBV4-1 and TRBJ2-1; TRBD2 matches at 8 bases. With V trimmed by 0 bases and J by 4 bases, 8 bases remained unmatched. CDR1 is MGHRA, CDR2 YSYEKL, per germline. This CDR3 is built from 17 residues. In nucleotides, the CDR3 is TGCGCCAGCAGCCAAGAGACCCGGGGGGGCCTGTACAATGAGCAGTTCTTC. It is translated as CASSQETRGGLYNEQFF.

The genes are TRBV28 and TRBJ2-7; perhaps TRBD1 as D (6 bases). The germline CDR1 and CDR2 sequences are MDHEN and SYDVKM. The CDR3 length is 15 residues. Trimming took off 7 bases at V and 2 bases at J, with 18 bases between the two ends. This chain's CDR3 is CASTLSTGVTYEQYF. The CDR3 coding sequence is TGTGCCAGCACCCTCTCGACAGGCGTTACCTACGAGCAGTACTTC.

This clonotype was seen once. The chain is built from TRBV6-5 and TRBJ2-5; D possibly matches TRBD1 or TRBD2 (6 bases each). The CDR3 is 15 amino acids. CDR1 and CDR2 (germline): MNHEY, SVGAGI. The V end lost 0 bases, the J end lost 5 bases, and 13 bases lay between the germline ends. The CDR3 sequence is CASSYSGGTGETQYF. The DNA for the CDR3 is TGTGCCAGCAGTTACTCAGGGGGGACTGGGGAGACCCAGTACTTC.

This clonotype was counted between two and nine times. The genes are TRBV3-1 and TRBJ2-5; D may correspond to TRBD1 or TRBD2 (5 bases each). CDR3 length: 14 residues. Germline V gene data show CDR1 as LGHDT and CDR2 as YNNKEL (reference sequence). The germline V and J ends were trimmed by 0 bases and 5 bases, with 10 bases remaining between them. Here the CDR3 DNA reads TGTGCCAGCAGCCAAGATTCGAGGGGTGAGACCCAGTACTTC. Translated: CASSQDSRGETQYF.

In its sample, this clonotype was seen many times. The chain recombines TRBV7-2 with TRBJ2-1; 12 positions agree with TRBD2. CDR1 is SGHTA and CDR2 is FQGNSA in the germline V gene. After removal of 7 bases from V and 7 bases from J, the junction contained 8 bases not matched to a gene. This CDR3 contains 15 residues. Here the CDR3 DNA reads TGTGCCAGCACCTTGACTAGCGGGGGATGGAATGAGCAGTTCTTC. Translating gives CASTLTSGGWNEQFF.

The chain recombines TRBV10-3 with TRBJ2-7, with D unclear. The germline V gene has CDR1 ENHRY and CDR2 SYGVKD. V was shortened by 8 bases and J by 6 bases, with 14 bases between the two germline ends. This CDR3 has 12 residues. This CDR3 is CAIRTPSGEQYF. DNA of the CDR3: TGTGCCATCCGGACCCCTTCGGGCGAGCAGTACTTC.

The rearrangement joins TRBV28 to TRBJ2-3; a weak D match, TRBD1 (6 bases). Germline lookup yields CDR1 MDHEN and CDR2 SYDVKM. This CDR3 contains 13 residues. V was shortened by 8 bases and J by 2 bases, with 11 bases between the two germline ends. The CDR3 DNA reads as TGTGCCAGCGGGGGCCGAATCACAGATACGCAGTATTTT. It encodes CASGGRITDTQYF.

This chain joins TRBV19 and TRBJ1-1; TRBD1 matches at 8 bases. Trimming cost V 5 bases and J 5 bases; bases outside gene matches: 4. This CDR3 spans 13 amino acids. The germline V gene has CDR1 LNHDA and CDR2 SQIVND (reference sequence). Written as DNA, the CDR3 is TGTGCCAGTAGTGGGACAGGATGGACTGAAGCTTTCTTT. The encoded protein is CASSGTGWTEAFF.

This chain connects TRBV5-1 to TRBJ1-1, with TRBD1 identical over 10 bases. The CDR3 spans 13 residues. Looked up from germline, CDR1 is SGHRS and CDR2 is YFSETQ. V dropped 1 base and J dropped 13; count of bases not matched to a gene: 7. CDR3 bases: TGCGCCAGCAGCTTGTTAACGGGACAGGGGCATTTCTTT. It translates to CASSLLTGQGHFF.